This T cell receptor (beta chain) was sequenced in a study of T cell responses to AZD1222 COVID-19 vaccine. Regarding the study as a whole: Mapped onto spike, vaccine-associated CD4 TCRs spanned it and were dominant at 160-218 and 743-854. Seropositivity was recorded at baseline in only 6 or 7 AZD1222 recipients. A mostly white British donor set with more females was recruited, and clonal diversity was possibly underestimated.

Produced via immunoSEQ multiplex PCR; TCRdb's table is partial and in-frame only. The sample includes roughly 54,000 clones, roughly 90% of them seen just once. This CDR3 is built from 13 residues. CDR1 and CDR2 (germline): SEHNR, FQNEAQ (reference sequence). V was clipped by 5 bases and J by 4 bases; unmatched bases: 3. With regard to this clone: Its antigen is currently unknown.

The V and J genes are TRBV7-9 and TRBJ1-2; the match to TRBD1 covers 8 bases. Sequenced material: peripheral blood, taken 28 days after the second AZD1222 dose. The TCR originated in an adult who received the AZD1222 COVID-19 vaccine. The CDR3: CASSEGQAYGYTF. CDR3 nucleotide sequence: TGTGCCAGCAGCGAGGGACAGGCCTATGGCTACACCTTC.